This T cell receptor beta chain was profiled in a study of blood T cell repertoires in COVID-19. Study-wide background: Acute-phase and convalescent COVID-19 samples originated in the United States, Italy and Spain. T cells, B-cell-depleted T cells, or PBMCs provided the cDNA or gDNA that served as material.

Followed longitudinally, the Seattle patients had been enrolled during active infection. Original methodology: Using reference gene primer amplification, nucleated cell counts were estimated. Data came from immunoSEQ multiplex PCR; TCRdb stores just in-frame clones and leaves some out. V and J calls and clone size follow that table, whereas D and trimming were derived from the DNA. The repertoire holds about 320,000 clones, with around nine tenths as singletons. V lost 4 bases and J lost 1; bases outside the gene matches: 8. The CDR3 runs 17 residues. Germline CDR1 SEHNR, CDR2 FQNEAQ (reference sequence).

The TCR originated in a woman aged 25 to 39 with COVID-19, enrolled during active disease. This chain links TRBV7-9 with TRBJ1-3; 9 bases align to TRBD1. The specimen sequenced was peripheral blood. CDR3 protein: CASSSTGTGKSGNTIYF. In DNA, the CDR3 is TGTGCCAGCAGCTCAACCGGGACAGGGAAATCTGGAAACACCATATATTTT.